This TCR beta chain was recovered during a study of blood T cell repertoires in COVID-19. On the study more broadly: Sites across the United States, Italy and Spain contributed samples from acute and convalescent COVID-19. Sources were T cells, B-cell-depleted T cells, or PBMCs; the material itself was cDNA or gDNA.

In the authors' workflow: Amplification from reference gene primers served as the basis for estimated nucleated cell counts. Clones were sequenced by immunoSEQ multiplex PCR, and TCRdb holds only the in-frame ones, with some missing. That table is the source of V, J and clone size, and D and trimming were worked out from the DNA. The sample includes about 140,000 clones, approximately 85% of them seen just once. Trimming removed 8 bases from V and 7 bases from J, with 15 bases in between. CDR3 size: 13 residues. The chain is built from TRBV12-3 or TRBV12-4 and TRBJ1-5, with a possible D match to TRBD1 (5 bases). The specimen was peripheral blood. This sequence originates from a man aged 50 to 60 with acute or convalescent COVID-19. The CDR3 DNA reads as TGTGCCAGCTCTTACGAGGGACTCCAGCCCCAGCATTTT. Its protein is CASSYEGLQPQHF.